These 19 T cell receptor beta chains were all obtained from the same sample, sequenced in a study of cytomegalovirus exposure and HLA in healthy donors. The primer mix had 60 Vbeta and 13 Jbeta primers. Only in-frame clones appear in the TCRdb table, and some are missing; sequencing was by immunoSEQ multiplex PCR. The sample has approximately 290,000 clones, about 80% seen once; the top ten hold approximately 0.3%. Sequenced material: PBMCs. The source of these receptors is a girl aged 2 to 10 in good health and CMV-seronegative.

The chain carries TRBV28 and TRBJ2-1; tentatively, D is TRBD1 (5 bases). Germline V lookup: CDR1 MDHEN, CDR2 SYDVKM. Deletions cut 10 bases from V and 4 bases from J, with 26 bases between. The CDR3 consists of 17 residues. The CDR3: CATRAGNALELYNEQFF. DNA for the CDR3: TGTGCCACTCGGGCAGGGAACGCTCTTGAACTGTACAATGAGCAGTTCTTC.

This clone came up a few times. The CDR3 protein is CASSTHGVETQYF. The DNA for the CDR3 is TGTGCCAGCAGTACCCACGGGGTGGAGACCCAGTACTTC. The chain combines TRBV28 with TRBJ2-5; tentatively, D is TRBD2 (5 bases). The ends were cut back, 5 bases at V and 5 bases at J, with 12 bases in the middle. This CDR3 is 13 amino acids long. Germline assignment: CDR1 MDHEN and CDR2 SYDVKM.

J is TRBJ1-1 and V is TRBV7-3, with D uncertain. Germline V gene sequence: CDR1 SGHTA, CDR2 FQGTGA. The length of the CDR3 is 13 residues. The germline V and J ends were trimmed by 1 base and 3 bases, with 6 bases remaining between them. This CDR3 is CASSLSSDTEAFF. The CDR3 DNA reads as TGTGCCAGCAGCTTAAGTTCTGACACTGAAGCTTTCTTT.

This clone was found once. V and J are TRBV28 and TRBJ2-1; TRBD2 might be the D (6 bases). V lost 6 bases, J lost 0 bases, and 12 bases lay in between. The CDR3 extends over 15 amino acids. Germline lookup yields CDR1 MDHEN and CDR2 SYDVKM. CDR3 in amino acids: CASSEGGVSYNEQFF. As DNA, the CDR3 is TGTGCCAGCAGCGAGGGCGGGGTCTCCTACAATGAGCAGTTCTTC.

The rearrangement links TRBV12-5 to TRBJ2-1; 9 bases align to TRBD2. The CDR3 extends over 18 amino acids. With V trimmed by 6 bases and J by 2 bases, 14 bases remained unmatched. CDR1 LGHNT and CDR2 FRNRAP come from the germline V gene. This CDR3 reads CASGPTGLAPSAYNEQFF. CDR3 sequence (DNA): TGTGCTAGTGGCCCCACGGGACTAGCTCCCTCGGCCTACAATGAGCAGTTCTTC.

J is TRBJ2-1 and V is TRBV7-9; D perhaps matches TRBD2 (6 bases). Germline V gives CDR1 SEHNR, CDR2 FQNEAQ (reference sequence). This CDR3 has 16 amino acids. CDR3 nucleotide sequence: TGTGCTCTGGTCGGCGGGTTTGGGGACTCTTACAATGAGCAGTTCTTC. Amino acid sequence: CALVGGFGDSYNEQFF.

This rearrangement joins TRBV7-2 to TRBJ1-3; TRBD1 might be the D (6 bases). Trimming stripped 5 bases from V and 2 bases from J, with 13 bases between. CDR1 is SGHTA, CDR2 FQGNSA, per germline. The length of the CDR3 is 15 residues. CDR3 in amino acids: CASSPLRGTGNTIYF. In nucleotides, the CDR3 is TGTGCCAGCAGCCCGCTCAGGGGCACTGGAAACACCATATATTTT.

With respect to this clone: Additional DNA sequences in this sample encode the identical CDR3. V and J are TRBV11-2 and TRBJ2-7; D not certain. The germline gives CDR1 SGHAT, CDR2 FQNNGV. The V end was cut by 5 bases, the J end by 3 bases, with 11 bases between. The CDR3 runs to 13 residues. The CDR3 DNA follows: TGTGCCAGCAGCGTTGGTTACAGCTACGAGCAGTACTTC. Its translation is CASSVGYSYEQYF.

The chain has TRBV5-1 and TRBJ1-1; 9 bases align to TRBD1. Trimming removed 8 bases from V and 3 bases from J; junction bases left unmatched: 8. CDR1 is SGHRS and CDR2 is YFSETQ in the germline V gene. The CDR3 spans 14 residues. The CDR3 DNA sequence: TGCGCCAGTCAATACAGGGGGCCAGACACTGAAGCTTTCTTT. Protein product: CASQYRGPDTEAFF.

The rearrangement uses TRBV6-1 and TRBJ1-1, with 12 bases lining up with TRBD1. This CDR3 has 15 amino acids. With V trimmed by 6 bases and J by 5 bases, 7 bases remained unmatched. The germline V gene has CDR1 MNHNS and CDR2 SASEGT. CDR3 nucleotides: TGTGCCAGCAGGGAATGGGACAGGGGGCAAACTGAAGCTTTCTTT. Translating it yields CASREWDRGQTEAFF.

This sequence joins TRBV7-2 and TRBJ1-5; D perhaps matches TRBD1 (5 bases). V lost 1 base and J lost 7, with 14 bases in between. Germline values: CDR1 SGHTA, CDR2 FQGNSA. The CDR3 has 15 amino acids. In DNA form, the CDR3 reads TGTGCCAGCAGCTTAGAAGCGGCTCGGGGGCAGCCCCAGCATTTT. Encoded protein: CASSLEAARGQPQHF.

CDR3 coding DNA: TGTGCCATCAGTGAGCGAGAACCTGGGGCCAACGTCCTGACTTTC. This translates into CAISEREPGANVLTF. The chain joins TRBV10-3 to TRBJ2-6, with D uncertain. The CDR3 spans 15 residues. V lost 2 bases and J 2 bases, leaving 7 bases between the germline ends. Per germline, CDR1 ENHRY and CDR2 SYGVKD.

The V gene is TRBV7-9, the J gene TRBJ1-6; 12 nucleotides line up with TRBD1. The trim removed 7 bases at V and 5 bases at J, leaving 9 bases unmatched. There are 17 residues in the CDR3. The germline gives CDR1 SEHNR, CDR2 FQNEAQ (reference sequence). CDR3 bases: TGTGCCAGCACCCACCGGGACAGGGGGCTTCATAATTCACCCCTCCACTTT. Translating it yields CASTHRDRGLHNSPLHF.

This chain joins TRBV7-9 and TRBJ1-2, with a tentative D call TRBD1 (5 bases). Germline values: CDR1 SEHNR, CDR2 FQNEAQ (reference sequence). The ends were cut back, 5 bases at V and 7 bases at J, with 14 bases in the middle. This CDR3 is 13 amino acids long. The CDR3 protein is CASSLRRVGGYTF. In nucleotides, the CDR3 is TGTGCCAGCAGCCTACGCAGGGTAGGTGGCTACACCTTC.

This clone was recorded a few times. The genes are TRBV4-1 and TRBJ2-1, with 10 bases aligning to TRBD2. The CDR3 has 17 amino acids. Germline trimming cut 0 bases from V and 3 bases from J; bases unmatched to any gene: 5. The germline gives CDR1 MGHRA, CDR2 YSYEKL. The CDR3 reads CASSQEPSGSGYNEQFF. Here the CDR3 DNA reads TGCGCCAGCAGCCAAGAACCTAGCGGGAGTGGCTACAATGAGCAGTTCTTC.

Here the CDR3 reads CASSQGTSGTDTQYF. CDR3 sequence (DNA): TGTGCCAGCTCACAAGGGACTAGCGGCACAGATACGCAGTATTTT. J is TRBJ2-3 and V is TRBV18; 10 nucleotides agree with TRBD2. V lost 4 bases to trimming and J lost 1 base; unmatched junction nucleotides: 2. This CDR3 comprises 15 residues. The germline gives CDR1 KGHSH, CDR2 LQKENI.

In DNA, the CDR3 is TGTGCCAGCAGTGAAAGGGCTAGCGGGACCGGGGAGCTGTTTTTT. It translates to CASSERASGTGELFF. The gene calls are TRBV2 and TRBJ2-2; 8 bases line up with TRBD2. This CDR3 has 15 amino acids. With 2 bases clipped from V and 5 bases from J, the junction kept 4 bases outside the gene matches. Per the germline V gene, CDR1 is SNHLY and CDR2 is FYNNEI.

The CDR3 nucleotides are TGTGCCAGTAGTATTGAGGTCTTGAACACCGGGGAGCTGTTTTTT. Translation: CASSIEVLNTGELFF. This chain joins TRBV19 and TRBJ2-2; D gene unclear. The V end lost 3 bases, the J end lost 1 base, and 9 bases lay between the germline ends. CDR3 length: 15 amino acids. CDR1 is LNHDA and CDR2 is SQIVND in the germline V gene (reference sequence).

The chain uses TRBV7-6 and TRBJ2-3; TRBD2 matches at 11 bases. This CDR3 spans 18 amino acids. J was trimmed by 0 bases and V by 0 bases; bases with no gene match: 5. CDR1 and CDR2 from the germline V gene are SGHVS and FNYEAQ. This CDR3 is CASSLAPSGGTSTDTQYF. As DNA, the CDR3 is TGTGCCAGCAGCTTAGCCCCTAGCGGGGGGACTAGCACAGATACGCAGTATTTT. The full variable domain, completed using reference TRBV7-6 and TRBJ2-3, is GAGVSQSPRYKVTKRGQDVALRCDPISGHVSLYWYRQALGQGPEFLTYFNYEAQQDKSGLPNDRFSAERPEGSISTLTIQRTEQRDSAMYRCASSLAPSGGTSTDTQYFGPGTRLTVL.